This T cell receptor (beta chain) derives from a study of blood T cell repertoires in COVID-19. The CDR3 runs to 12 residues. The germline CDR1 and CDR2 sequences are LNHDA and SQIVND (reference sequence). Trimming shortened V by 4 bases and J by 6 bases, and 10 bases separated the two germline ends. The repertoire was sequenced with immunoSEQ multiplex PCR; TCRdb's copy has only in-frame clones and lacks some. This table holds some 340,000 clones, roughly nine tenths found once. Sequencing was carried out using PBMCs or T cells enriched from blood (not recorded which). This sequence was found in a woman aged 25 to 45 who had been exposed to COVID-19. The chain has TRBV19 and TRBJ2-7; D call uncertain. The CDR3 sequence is CASSNFPSEQYF. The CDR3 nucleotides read TGTGCCAGTAGTAATTTCCCGTCCGAGCAGTACTTC.